This is a list of T cell receptor beta chains from one sample in a study of T cell repertoires in aging, cancer and after chemotherapy. TCRdb reprocessed the multiplex PCR reads via MiXCR and lists one record per CDR3 protein. This sample has some 1,900 distinct CDR3 sequences; roughly a fifth occur once, and the top ten carry about 60%. The sample taken for sequencing was blood. Every receptor here comes from a human donor with a blood cancer. Both conserved end residues are part of each CDR3. D genes are given only for firm matches. The size entry is marked missing in some rows and otherwise reads once, few, many or a size class.

CDR3nt,CDR3aa,j_gene,v_gene,abundance,len,d_gene
TGCAGCGTTGATCCGCAAGGGGTTGGTATGAACACTGAAGCTTTCTTT,CSVDPQGVGMNTEAFF,TRBJ1-1,TRBV29-1,medium-sized,16,NA
TGTGCCAGTAGTATTTCGAGTCTTGGGGCCAACGTCCTGACTTTC,CASSISSLGANVLTF,TRBJ2-6,TRBV19,medium-sized,15,NA
TGCAGTGCTAGAAGGGGGGGGAATCAGCCCCAGCATTTT,CSARRGGNQPQHF,TRBJ1-5,TRBV20-1,NA,13,NA
TGCAGCGTTGAATTGTGGAAAACAAGACCATGGGCGTATGAGCAGTTCTTC,CSVELWKTRPWAYEQFF,TRBJ2-1,TRBV29-1,large,17,NA
TGTGCCAGCAGTTACTCGGGACAGACTTCTGTTGGCGAGCAGTACTTC,CASSYSGQTSVGEQYF,TRBJ2-7,TRBV6-5,NA,16,TRBD1
TGTGCCAGTAGCCCGACAGGAATTACACGCTCTGGGGCCAACGTCCTGACTTTC,CASSPTGITRSGANVLTF,TRBJ2-6,TRBV19,medium-sized,18,NA
TGTGCCAGCAGCCAGGAAACAGGGATCCCTCAGCCCCAGCATTTT,CASSQETGIPQPQHF,TRBJ1-5,TRBV4-2,NA,15,NA
TGTGCCAGCAGTTCGACAGGGGGCGACGAGCAGTACTTC,CASSSTGGDEQYF,TRBJ2-7,TRBV6-5,NA,13,TRBD1
TGTGCCAGCAGCTCCAGACAGGGGGATACGGACGAGCAGTACTTC,CASSSRQGDTDEQYF,TRBJ2-7,TRBV7-9,NA,15,TRBD1
TGTGCCAGCAGCTGGGGGCTGGGGGGGACCTACAATGAGCAGTTCTTC,CASSWGLGGTYNEQFF,TRBJ2-1,TRBV5-6,medium-sized,16,NA
TGTGCCAGCAGCCCGGCGGGGGGTTGGCACACTGAAGCTTTCTTT,CASSPAGGWHTEAFF,TRBJ1-1,TRBV5-5,medium-sized,15,NA
TGTGCCAGCAGTTTAGGCGGACAGATAGGCGATTCACCCCTCCACTTT,CASSLGGQIGDSPLHF,TRBJ1-6,TRBV28,NA,16,NA
TGTGCCAGCAGTAAATGGACGGACGGGGCTGGGGAGCTGTTTTTT,CASSKWTDGAGELFF,TRBJ2-2,TRBV6-1,medium-sized,15,NA
TGTGACAGCAGCCCTTGGGGGAAAGGAAACACCATATATTTT,CDSSPWGKGNTIYF,TRBJ1-3,TRBV7-2,once,14,NA
TGTGCCAGCAGTTTTACGGGAGACGGAATGTGGTACTTC,CASSFTGDGMWYF,TRBJ2-7,TRBV28,NA,13,NA
TGCGCCAGCAGCTTGGGAGGTCAACTCCGCACAGATACGCAGTATTTT,CASSLGGQLRTDTQYF,TRBJ2-3,TRBV5-1,few,16,NA
TGTGCCAGCTCACCAATGACGGGGGCCTACAATGAGCAGTTCTTC,CASSPMTGAYNEQFF,TRBJ2-1,TRBV18,medium-sized,15,NA
TGTGCCAGCAGCTTAGATTCTGGACAGTTCTATGAGCAGTTCTTC,CASSLDSGQFYEQFF,TRBJ2-1,TRBV7-2,NA,15,NA
TGTGCCAGCAGGGGACAGGGGCGTAGAACTGAAGCTTTCTTT,CASRGQGRRTEAFF,TRBJ1-1,TRBV12-3/TRBV12-4,NA,14,TRBD1
TGTGCCAGCAGTCACCGAGCGGGAGTGGAGACCCAGTACTTC,CASSHRAGVETQYF,TRBJ2-5,TRBV28,NA,14,TRBD2
TGTGCCAGCACTTCCTATGGGTCTAGCGGGGCGATACTAGCCAAAAACATTCAGTACTTC,CASTSYGSSGAILAKNIQYF,TRBJ2-4,TRBV28,NA,20,TRBD2
TGTGCCAGCTCACCATCGAGACAGGGTGTCGCTGAAGCTTTCTTT,CASSPSRQGVAEAFF,TRBJ1-1,TRBV18,NA,15,TRBD1
TGTGCCAGCGCCCAGGGGGGGTCCTCGAACACCGGGGAGCTGTTTTTT,CASAQGGSSNTGELFF,TRBJ2-2,TRBV27,medium-sized,16,NA
TGCGCCAGCAGCCATGAGCCTCAGGGCCCCGTCGGCAATGAGCAGTTCTTC,CASSHEPQGPVGNEQFF,TRBJ2-1,TRBV4-1,medium-sized,17,NA